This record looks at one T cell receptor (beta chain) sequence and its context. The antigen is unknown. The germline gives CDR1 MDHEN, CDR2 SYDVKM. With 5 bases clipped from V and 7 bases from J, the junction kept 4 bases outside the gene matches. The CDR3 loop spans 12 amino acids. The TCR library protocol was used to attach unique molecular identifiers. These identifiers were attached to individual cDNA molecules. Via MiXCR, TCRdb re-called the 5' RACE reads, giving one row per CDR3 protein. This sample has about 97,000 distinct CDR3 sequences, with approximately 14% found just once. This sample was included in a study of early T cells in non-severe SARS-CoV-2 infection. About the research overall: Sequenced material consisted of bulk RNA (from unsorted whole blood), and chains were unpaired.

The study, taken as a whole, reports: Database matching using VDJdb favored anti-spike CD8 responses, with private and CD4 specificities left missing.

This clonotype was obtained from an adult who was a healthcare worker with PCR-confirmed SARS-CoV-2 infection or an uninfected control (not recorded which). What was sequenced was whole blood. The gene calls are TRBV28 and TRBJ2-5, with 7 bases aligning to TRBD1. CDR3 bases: TGTGCCAGCAGTCCGGCAGGGGGGACCCAGTACTTC. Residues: CASSPAGGTQYF. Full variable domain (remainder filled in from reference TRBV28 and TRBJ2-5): DVKVTQSSRYLVKRTGEKVFLECVQDMDHENMFWYRQDPGLGLRLIYFSYDVKMKEKGDIPEGYSVSREKKERFSLILESASTNQTSMYLCASSPAGGTQYFGPGTRLLVL.